A single TCR beta chain is shown here with its context. What it binds is unknown. Primers: 60 Vbeta forward and 13 Jbeta reverse. The assay was immunoSEQ multiplex PCR, and TCRdb's table has in-frame clones only and misses some. The sample records roughly 67,000 clones, 80% to 90% being singletons. The CDR3 is 13 residues long. The V gene's germline CDR1 is SNHLY and CDR2 FYNNEI. After removal of 5 bases from V and 5 bases from J, the junction contained 2 bases not matched to a gene. This specimen belongs to a study of cytomegalovirus exposure and HLA in healthy donors. Findings and limits, study-wide: Immune exposure information available was restricted to CMV serostatus. Cytomegalovirus association was listed for 150 to 200 TCR beta chains.

Specimen: PBMCs. The chain is built from TRBV2 and TRBJ1-3; the match to TRBD1 covers 8 bases. The TCR comes from a woman aged 25 to 45 in good health and CMV-seronegative. The CDR3 DNA is TGTGCCAGCAGTCGACAGGGGCGAAACACCATATATTTT. It yields the protein CASSRQGRNTIYF.